This TCR beta chain is drawn from a study of T-cell reconstitution after alpha-beta-depleted transplantation in children. This clonotype has ten or more counts. The V segment lost 4 bases and the J segment 6 bases; nucleotides outside the gene matches: 10. The germline gives CDR1 SQVTM, CDR2 ANQGSEA. CDR3 size: 15 residues. The TCRbeta library incorporated unique molecular identifiers. TCRdb re-called the PCR reads with MiXCR, one entry per CDR3 protein. This sample has around 600,000 distinct CDR3 sequences, with roughly a tenth found just once. The TCR comes from a human donor who donated a stem cell graft to a child with acute myeloid leukemia. The starting material was PBMCs from the stem cell graft donor, obtained from the stem cell graft. The J gene is TRBJ2-3, the V gene TRBV29-1, with 10 positions matching TRBD2. The CDR3 DNA reads as TGCAGCGTTGGGAGACTAGCGGGCGTCCGGGATACGCAGTATTTT. It specifies CSVGRLAGVRDTQYF.